The present T cell receptor (beta chain) was sequenced within a study of PD-1 blockade in classical Hodgkin lymphoma. Findings and limits, study-wide: What drove the repertoire differences, possibly disease activity or prior therapy, has not been defined. TCR diversity at baseline was reported to be reduced in newly diagnosed patients relative to healthy donors.

Time point in this sample: newly diagnosed, previously untreated cHL patient sample. Comparison used PBMCs from newly diagnosed, untreated classical Hodgkin lymphoma. In the case of this clone: The antigen remains unidentified.

This table comes from immunoSEQ multiplex PCR, and its TCRdb copy is limited to in-frame clones, with some not included. The data hold some 17,000 clones, with about 83% observed a single time. The receptor comes from a human donor with classical Hodgkin lymphoma. The sample taken for sequencing was peripheral blood mononuclear cells (PBMCs).

CDR3 in DNA: TGTGCCAGCAGCTCCGGACTAGGCGGGGAGACCCAGTACTTC. Amino acids: CASSSGLGGETQYF. This chain connects TRBV7-9 to TRBJ2-5, with 7 bases identical to TRBD2. Germline V gives CDR1 SEHNR, CDR2 FQNEAQ (reference sequence). V dropped 4 bases and J dropped 5; count of bases not matched to a gene: 7. The CDR3 spans 14 residues.